This T cell receptor (beta chain) was recorded in a study of glioma-infiltrating T cells after dendritic cell vaccination. Study overall: Patients received three intradermal dendritic cell vaccine injections at biweekly intervals.

Sequencing used immunoSEQ multiplex PCR; TCRdb keeps in-frame clones, though not all of them. The top ten hold about 9.9% of the sample, which has roughly 60,000 clones, around 86% seen once. The time point here: after dendritic cell vaccination, including at tumor progression/relapse. This TCR derives from a human donor with glioblastoma. Sample: blood, taken after dendritic cell vaccination.

CDR3 residues: CASTVPGVNTEAFF. CDR3 bases: TGTGCCAGCACCGTTCCGGGAGTGAACACTGAAGCTTTCTTT. The chain links TRBV6-5 to TRBJ1-1; D ambiguous. Germline V CDR1 and CDR2: MNHEY, SVGAGI. V was clipped by 7 bases and J by 0 bases, with 12 bases between them. The CDR3 totals 14 residues.